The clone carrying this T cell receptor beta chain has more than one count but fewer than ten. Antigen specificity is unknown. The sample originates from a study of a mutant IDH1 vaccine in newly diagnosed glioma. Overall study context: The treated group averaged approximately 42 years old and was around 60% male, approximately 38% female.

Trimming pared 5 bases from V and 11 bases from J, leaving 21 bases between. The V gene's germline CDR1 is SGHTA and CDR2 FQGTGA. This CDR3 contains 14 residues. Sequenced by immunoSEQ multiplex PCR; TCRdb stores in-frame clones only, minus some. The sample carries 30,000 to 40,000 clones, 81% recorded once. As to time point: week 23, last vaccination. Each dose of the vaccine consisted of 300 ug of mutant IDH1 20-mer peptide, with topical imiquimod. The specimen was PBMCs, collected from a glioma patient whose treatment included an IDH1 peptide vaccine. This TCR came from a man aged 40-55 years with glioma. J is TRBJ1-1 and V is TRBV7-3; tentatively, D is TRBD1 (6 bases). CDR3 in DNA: TGTGCCAGCAGCGAGACAGGCGGGGTTCTCGGGGCTTTCTTT. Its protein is CASSETGGVLGAFF.